This TCR beta chain was identified in a study of regulatory T cells in long-lasting Graves disease. There are 14 residues in the CDR3. V was cut by 2 bases and J by 6 bases, with 14 bases left in between. From germline, CDR1 is SGHRS and CDR2 YFSETQ. The time point: newly diagnosed GD, antithyroid drugs for less than 3 months. After RNA was extracted from PBMCs, the TCR library was made from it. Investigators prepared the TCR beta libraries by applying iRepertoire HTBI primers and Arm-PCR of CDR3 regions. Original handling: In the combined samples, under 80 TRBV and 15 or so TRBJ segments were identified. TCRdb redid the calling of the multiplex PCR reads with MiXCR, one entry per CDR3 protein. The V and J calls were not made by the authors but by TCRdb's processing. The sample has 400,000 to 500,000 distinct CDR3 sequences; 12% to 15% are singletons. The study, taken as a whole, reports: Newly diagnosed Graves' patients had higher TCR diversity than persistent ones.

In the case of this clonotype: Its target is unknown.

This sample also belongs to another study, concerning T cells in Graves' hyperthyroidism and ophthalmopathy. Turning to that study: First-round RT-PCR of the TCR CDR3 relied on the HTBI primer set.

This receptor was identified in a woman aged 50 to 65 with Graves disease. This chain links TRBV5-1 with TRBJ1-2; D ambiguous. Sequencing was performed on peripheral blood mononuclear cells (PBMCs), taken at new diagnosis, from a patient treated with antithyroid drugs. Here the CDR3 DNA reads TGCGCCAGCAGCTTCTCTGGGGTTGACGATGGCTACACCTTC. It yields the protein CASSFSGVDDGYTF.